Listed below are T cell receptor beta chains from one sample, sequenced in a study of OX40 agonist ivuxolimab in advanced cancers. Profiled with immunoSEQ multiplex PCR; TCRdb holds only in-frame clones, not every one. The sample includes 98,000 or so clones, just under 85% of them seen just once. This sample comprised CD4+ or CD8+ T cells sorted from blood, obtained in a trial of the OX40 agonist ivuxolimab. The origin of the receptors is an adult with an advanced solid tumor such as melanoma, head and neck, liver or kidney cancer. Both conserved end residues are part of each CDR3. The order of the fields is clone size, V gene, J gene, D gene, CDR3 length, CDR3 protein, CDR3 DNA. D genes are given only for firm matches. Clone size is shown for a subset of rows, as once, few, many or a class of expanded clone.

NA	TRBV28	TRBJ2-5	NA	15	CASSPTANRGETQYF	TGTGCCAGCAGTCCAACGGCCAACCGGGGGGAGACCCAGTACTTC
NA	TRBV19	TRBJ2-2	NA	16	CASRVGGYANTGELFF	TGTGCCAGTAGGGTAGGAGGGTACGCGAACACCGGGGAGCTGTTTTTT
once	TRBV4-3	TRBJ1-2	NA	17	CASSQDIGGPRNYGYTF	TGCGCCAGCAGCCAAGATATTGGGGGACCGCGAAACTATGGCTACACCTTC
NA	TRBV6-5	TRBJ2-1	NA	16	CASSYSSGALGDEQFF	TGTGCCAGCAGTTACTCCTCGGGGGCCCTAGGGGATGAGCAGTTCTTC
NA	TRBV19	TRBJ1-6	NA	15	CASSISFRAGSPLHF	TGTGCCAGTAGTATCAGTTTCAGGGCTGGGTCACCCCTCCACTTT
NA	TRBV28	TRBJ2-2	NA	12	CASTRNTGELFF	TGTGCCAGCACTAGAAACACCGGGGAGCTGTTTTTT
NA	TRBV27	TRBJ2-7	TRBD1	14	CASSFRDRGHEQYF	TGTGCCAGCAGTTTTCGAGACAGGGGCCACGAGCAGTACTTC
NA	TRBV5-1	TRBJ2-1	NA	12	CASSLGQGGWFF	TGCGCCAGCAGCTTGGGACAGGGAGGGTGGTTCTTC
NA	TRBV27	TRBJ1-2	NA	14	CASSFSAENYGYTF	TGTGCCAGCAGTTTTAGCGCGGAGAACTATGGCTACACCTTC
NA	TRBV29-1	TRBJ1-5	NA	12	CSVEVGGQPQHF	TGCAGCGTTGAAGTCGGGGGACAGCCCCAGCATTTT
NA	TRBV14	TRBJ2-2	NA	14	CASSPWSNTGELFF	TGTGCCAGCAGCCCTTGGTCGAACACCGGGGAGCTGTTTTTT
NA	TRBV6-6	TRBJ2-7	NA	14	CASRPGTRAYEQYF	TGTGCCAGCCGCCCCGGGACAAGAGCCTACGAGCAGTACTTC
NA	TRBV28	TRBJ2-1	NA	16	CASPPTTGVSANEQFF	TGTGCCAGCCCCCCCACCACCGGTGTCTCCGCCAATGAGCAGTTCTTC
NA	TRBV15	TRBJ1-6	NA	15	CATSRDGSINSPLHF	TGTGCCACCAGCAGAGATGGTAGTATTAATTCACCCCTCCACTTT
NA	TRBV30	TRBJ2-3	TRBD2	16	CAWSYTSGRLGDTQYF	TGTGCCTGGAGTTATACTAGCGGGAGGCTCGGAGATACGCAGTATTTT
NA	TRBV11-1	TRBJ2-5	NA	12	CASSFLRETQYF	TGTGCCAGCAGCTTCCTACGAGAGACCCAGTACTTC
NA	TRBV19	TRBJ2-1	TRBD1	16	CASSIWDRRSYNEQFF	TGTGCCAGTAGTATCTGGGACAGGCGCTCCTACAATGAGCAGTTCTTC
many	TRBV6-1	TRBJ1-2	NA	13	CASVRDWTRGYTF	TGTGCCAGCGTTCGGGACTGGACAAGGGGCTACACCTTC
once	TRBV4-3	TRBJ1-2	NA	14	CASSRRDGSYGYTF	TGCGCCAGCAGCCGAAGGGACGGATCCTATGGCTACACCTTC
NA	TRBV6-6	TRBJ1-2	NA	13	CASSYQSGNGYTF	TGTGCCAGCAGTTACCAATCCGGAAATGGCTACACCTTC
NA	TRBV4-3	TRBJ1-3	NA	15	CASSQDLVAGNTIYF	TGCGCCAGCAGCCAAGATCTGGTGGCGGGGAACACCATATATTTT
NA	TRBV29-1	TRBJ1-1	TRBD1	16	CSVGGTGGGVGTEAFF	TGCAGCGTTGGCGGGACAGGGGGCGGGGTAGGCACTGAAGCTTTCTTT
NA	TRBV5-4	TRBJ2-5	TRBD1	14	CASSSGDSQETQYF	TGTGCCAGCAGCTCAGGGGACAGTCAAGAGACCCAGTACTTC
once	TRBV6-6	TRBJ2-7	NA	15	CASSGGGGASYEQYF	TGTGCCAGCAGCGGGGGAGGGGGGGCCAGCTACGAGCAGTACTTC
NA	TRBV6-5	TRBJ1-4	NA	13	CASSRGANEKLFF	TGTGCCAGCTCAAGGGGAGCTAATGAAAAACTGTTTTTT
NA	TRBV4-3	TRBJ2-7	NA	14	CASSQSFISYEQYF	TGCGCCAGCAGCCAAAGCTTTATATCCTACGAGCAGTACTTC
NA	TRBV27	TRBJ1-1	NA	15	CASRLGYEGNTEAFF	TGTGCCAGCAGATTGGGTTACGAAGGGAACACTGAAGCTTTCTTT
NA	TRBV19	TRBJ1-4	TRBD1	14	CASSMDRDNEKLFF	TGTGCCAGTAGTATGGACAGGGATAATGAAAAACTGTTTTTT
NA	TRBV18	TRBJ2-7	TRBD1	14	CASSNSDRGIPQYF	TGTGCCAGCTCAAACTCGGACAGGGGAATACCGCAGTACTTC
few	TRBV18	TRBJ2-2	NA	12	CASTTDTGELFF	TGTGCCAGCACAACCGACACCGGGGAGCTGTTTTTT
NA	TRBV5-1	TRBJ1-1	NA	14	CASSFGVEGVEAFF	TGCGCCAGCAGCTTTGGAGTTGAAGGGGTCGAAGCTTTCTTT
NA	TRBV5-5	TRBJ2-5	NA	16	CASSLGGNLQGETQYF	TGTGCCAGCAGCTTGGGAGGTAACCTGCAGGGAGAGACCCAGTACTTC
NA	TRBV6-1	TRBJ2-2	TRBD1	17	CASSEGWRTGITGELFF	TGTGCCAGCAGTGAAGGGTGGCGGACAGGGATAACCGGGGAGCTGTTTTTT
NA	TRBV15	TRBJ1-4	TRBD1	14	CATRRDRGREKLFF	TGTGCCACCAGACGGGACAGGGGGCGTGAAAAACTGTTTTTT
NA	TRBV7-8	TRBJ2-3	TRBD1	17	CASSLRDRDLGGDTQYF	TGTGCCAGCAGCTTACGGGACAGGGATCTTGGTGGGGATACGCAGTATTTT
NA	TRBV29-1	TRBJ2-2	NA	12	CSVFSPGGELFF	TGCAGCGTTTTCTCCCCGGGCGGGGAGCTGTTTTTT
NA	TRBV11-2	TRBJ1-5	NA	13	CASSPYSNQPQHF	TGTGCCAGCAGCCCCTACAGTAATCAGCCCCAGCATTTT
NA	TRBV7-6	TRBJ2-5	NA	15	CASSLAADNQETQYF	TGTGCCAGCAGCTTAGCGGCGGACAACCAAGAGACCCAGTACTTC
NA	TRBV9	TRBJ1-1	TRBD1	14	CASSPTTQGAEAFF	TGTGCCAGCAGCCCCACTACCCAGGGGGCTGAAGCTTTCTTT
once	TRBV5-1	TRBJ1-6	NA	16	CASSFGTESRGSPLHF	TGCGCCAGCAGCTTCGGGACGGAAAGTCGGGGTTCACCCCTCCACTTT
NA	TRBV5-4	TRBJ2-5	NA	14	CASSPSSSRETQYF	TGTGCCAGCAGCCCGTCGTCCAGTCGGGAGACCCAGTACTTC
NA	TRBV19	TRBJ1-1	NA	15	CASSIGQARNTEAFF	TGTGCCAGTAGTATCGGGCAGGCGAGGAACACTGAAGCTTTCTTT
few	TRBV7-8	TRBJ2-4	TRBD2	17	CASSLERLATEGDIQYF	TGTGCCAGCAGCTTAGAGAGACTAGCGACCGAAGGTGACATTCAGTACTTC
NA	TRBV27	TRBJ2-2	TRBD2	15	CASSSSGINTGELFF	TGTGCCAGCAGTTCTAGCGGGATTAACACCGGGGAGCTGTTTTTT
NA	TRBV6-1	TRBJ1-5	NA	13	CASSERLHQPQHF	TGTGCCAGCAGTGAAAGGCTCCATCAGCCCCAGCATTTT